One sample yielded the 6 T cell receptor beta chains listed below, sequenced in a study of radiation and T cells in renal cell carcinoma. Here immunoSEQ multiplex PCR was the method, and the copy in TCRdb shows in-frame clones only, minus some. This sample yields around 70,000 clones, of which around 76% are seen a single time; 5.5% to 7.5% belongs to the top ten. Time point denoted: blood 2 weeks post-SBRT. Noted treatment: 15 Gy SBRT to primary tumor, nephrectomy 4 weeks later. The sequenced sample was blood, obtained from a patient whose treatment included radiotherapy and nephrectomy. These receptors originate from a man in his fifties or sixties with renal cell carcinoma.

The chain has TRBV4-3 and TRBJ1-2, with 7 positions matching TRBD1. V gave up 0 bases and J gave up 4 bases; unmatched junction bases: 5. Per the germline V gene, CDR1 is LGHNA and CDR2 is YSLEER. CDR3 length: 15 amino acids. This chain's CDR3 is CASSQDFRGSYGYTF. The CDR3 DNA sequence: TGCGCCAGCAGCCAAGATTTCAGGGGGAGCTATGGCTACACCTTC.

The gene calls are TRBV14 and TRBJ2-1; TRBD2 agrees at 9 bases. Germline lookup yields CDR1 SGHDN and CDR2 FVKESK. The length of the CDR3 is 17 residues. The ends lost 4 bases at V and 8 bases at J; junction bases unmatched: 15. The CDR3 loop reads CASSRRWGSGSVDEQFF. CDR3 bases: TGTGCCAGCAGCCGCCGCTGGGGTAGCGGGAGTGTAGATGAGCAGTTCTTC. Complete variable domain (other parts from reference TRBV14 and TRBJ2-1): EAGVTQFPSHSVIEKGQTVTLRCDPISGHDNLYWYRRVMGKEIKFLLHFVKESKQDESGMPNNRFLAERTGGTYSTLKVQPAELEDSGVYFCASSRRWGSGSVDEQFFGPGTRLTVL.

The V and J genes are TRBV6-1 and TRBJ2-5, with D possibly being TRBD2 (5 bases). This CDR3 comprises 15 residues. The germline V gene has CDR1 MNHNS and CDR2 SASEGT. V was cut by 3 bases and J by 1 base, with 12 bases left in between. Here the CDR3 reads CASSENRSGQETQYF. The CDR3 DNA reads TGTGCCAGCAGTGAGAACCGGAGCGGCCAAGAGACCCAGTACTTC.

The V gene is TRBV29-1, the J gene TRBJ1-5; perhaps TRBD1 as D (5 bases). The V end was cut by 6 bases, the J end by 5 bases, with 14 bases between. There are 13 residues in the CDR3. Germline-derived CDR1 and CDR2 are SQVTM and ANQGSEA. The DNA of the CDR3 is TGCAGCGTGGGGTCGGGGCTCGATCAGCCCCAGCATTTT. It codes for CSVGSGLDQPQHF.

This CDR3 is CAGLRWTSELQETQYF. The CDR3 region has the DNA TGTGCCGGGCTTCGATGGACTAGCGAGCTCCAAGAGACCCAGTACTTC. This rearrangement joins TRBV2 to TRBJ2-5; 9 positions match TRBD2. Germline assignment: CDR1 SNHLY and CDR2 FYNNEI. The CDR3 has 16 amino acids. V trimming: 11 bases; J trimming: 1 base; junction bases outside the gene matches: 14.

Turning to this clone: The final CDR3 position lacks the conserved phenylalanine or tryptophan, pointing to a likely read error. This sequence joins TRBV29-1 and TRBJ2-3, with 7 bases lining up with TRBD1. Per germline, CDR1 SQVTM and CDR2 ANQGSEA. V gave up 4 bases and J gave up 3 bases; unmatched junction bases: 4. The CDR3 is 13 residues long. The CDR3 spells CSVAGQMTDTQYS. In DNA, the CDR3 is TGCAGCGTTGCGGGACAGATGACAGATACGCAGTATTCT.